This T cell receptor (beta chain) was documented in a study of T-cell reconstitution after alpha-beta-depleted transplantation in children. General study results and limits: By one year post-transplant, T-cell counts and diversity largely arose from T cells that were newly produced. Reports say that about two months after transplant, the alpha-beta T cells came out of several hundred graft clones that had expanded. For some patients, TCRbeta diversity was high at day 60 because of recipient T cells and thymic progenitors that survived.

The CDR3 length is 15 residues. Trimming cost V 6 bases and J 6 bases; bases outside gene matches: 8. From germline, CDR1 is DFQATT and CDR2 SNEGSKA (reference sequence). This clonotype turned up a few times. Its antigen is not identified. The library targeted TCRbeta and was prepared with unique molecular identifiers. TCRdb called the PCR reads again in MiXCR, with one record for every CDR3 protein. Among about 440,000 distinct CDR3 sequences, approximately 42% were seen once, and the ten largest hold about 30%. The chain employs TRBV20-1 and TRBJ2-1; the match to TRBD2 covers 13 bases. The TCR sequence derives from a girl aged 2-10 years with aplastic anemia, due to receive a stem cell transplant. Here the sequenced sample was PBMCs, taken before TCRalphabeta/CD19-depleted stem cell transplant. The CDR3, as DNA: TGCAGTGCCCCCGTACTAGCGGGGGGGGTCAATGAGCAGTTCTTC. Translating it yields CSAPVLAGGVNEQFF.